Reported below is one TCR beta chain. The record originates from a study of blood T cell repertoires in COVID-19. Germline V gives CDR1 GTSNPN, CDR2 SVGIG (reference sequence). This CDR3 spans 19 amino acids. J was trimmed by 0 bases and V by 2 bases; bases with no gene match: 8. Profiled with immunoSEQ multiplex PCR; TCRdb holds only in-frame clones, not every one. The sample has about 71,000 clones, about 80% seen once. The rearrangement uses TRBV30 and TRBJ2-6; 12 bases line up with TRBD2. The specimen sequenced was peripheral blood. The clonotype comes from a man aged 25 to 40 with COVID-19, enrolled during active disease. The CDR3 DNA follows: TGTGCCTGGAGTTCCGGACTAGCGGGATGGGCCTCTGGGGCCAACGTCCTGACTTTC. This codes for CAWSSGLAGWASGANVLTF.